This passage covers 3 T cell receptor beta chains from one sample sequenced in a study of blood T cell repertoires in COVID-19. Only in-frame clones appear in the TCRdb table, and some are missing; sequencing was by immunoSEQ multiplex PCR. The table has about 190,000 clones, roughly nine tenths seen once; the top ten hold roughly 2.8%. The sample was peripheral blood. Receptors were obtained from a woman aged 25 to 39 with active or convalescent COVID-19.

The chain has TRBV4-1 and TRBJ1-2, with 7 bases aligning to TRBD1. J gave up 5 bases and V 0 bases, and 6 bases lay outside the gene matches. Germline assignment: CDR1 MGHRA and CDR2 YSYEKL. The CDR3 sequence is 15 residues long. In nucleotides, the CDR3 is TGCGCCAGCAGCCAAGACGCGACAGGGCCATATGGCTACACCTTC. It encodes CASSQDATGPYGYTF.

The J gene is TRBJ1-4, the V gene TRBV5-6; TRBD1 is a possible D gene (5 bases). The CDR3 contains 14 residues. V was pared by 1 base and J by 1 base, with 5 bases between. Germline CDR1 SGHDT, CDR2 YYEEEE. CDR3 sequence: CASSLRGTNEKLFF. In DNA form, the CDR3 reads TGTGCCAGCAGCTTGAGGGGAACTAATGAAAAACTGTTTTTT.

The V and J genes are TRBV7-9 and TRBJ1-4; a weak D match, TRBD1 (5 bases). The CDR3 consists of 16 residues. V was shortened by 4 bases and J by 6 bases, with 18 bases between the two germline ends. Germline values: CDR1 SEHNR, CDR2 FQNEAQ (reference sequence). This CDR3 reads CASSSVAQGRDEKLFF. The CDR3 region has the DNA TGTGCCAGCAGCTCCGTCGCGCAGGGAAGGGATGAAAAACTGTTTTTT.